This T cell receptor (beta chain) was captured by sequencing in a study of blood T cell repertoires in COVID-19. Whole-study context: The study drew acute and convalescent COVID-19 samples from the United States, Italy and Spain.

Authors' data handling: Amplifying reference gene primers gave estimates of nucleated cell counts. Some clones are missing from TCRdb's copy, which holds only in-frame ones; the method was immunoSEQ multiplex PCR. Clone size and V and J calls were adopted from that table, with D and trimming inferred from the DNA. The table records more than 250,000 clones, around 88% of them present only once. Trimming cost V 1 base and J 0 bases, with 7 bases left between them. This CDR3 contains 15 residues. Germline lookup yields CDR1 SGDLS and CDR2 YYNGEE. Everyone who took part was roughly 18 to 89 years old, and they came from fewer than 25 US areas. Participant reports of clinical history set cohort assignment.

The sample consisted of PBMCs or T cells enriched from blood (not recorded which). This TCR was recovered from a middle-aged woman with acute COVID-19. The chain uses TRBV9 and TRBJ1-4; D call uncertain. The CDR3 DNA is TGTGCCAGCAGCGTATCGGGTGCAACTAATGAAAAACTGTTTTTT. Translated, it gives CASSVSGATNEKLFF. The variable domain in full, completed from reference TRBV9 and TRBJ1-4, reads DSGVTQTPKHLITATGQRVTLRCSPRSGDLSVYWYQQSLDQGLQFLIQYYNGEERAKGNILERFSAQQFPDLHSELNLSSLELGDSALYFCASSVSGATNEKLFFGSGTQLSVL.